These 5 T cell receptor beta chains came from one sample sequenced in a study of T cell repertoires in cytomegalovirus infection. These receptors have no identified antigens. From the reads, TCRdb called clonotypes with MiXCR, one entry per CDR3 protein. The repertoire holds about 140,000 distinct CDR3 sequences, with about 31% as singletons. Sample: CD8+ T cells from cultured PBMCs, taken from culture after CMV antigen stimulation. Receptor source: a human donor in good health (CMV status not recorded). Some clones in this sample may be carry-over from other donors' samples.

The CDR3: CASSIFPDRLNTGELFF. The CDR3 DNA reads as TGTGCCAGTAGTATCTTCCCGGACAGACTGAACACCGGGGAGCTGTTTTTT. V gene TRBV19 combines with J gene TRBJ2-2, with D maybe TRBD1 (6 bases). The V end lost 3 bases, the J end lost 1 base, and 15 bases lay between the germline ends. Looked up from germline, CDR1 is LNHDA and CDR2 is SQIVND (reference sequence). The CDR3 runs 17 residues.

This chain uses TRBV20-1 with TRBJ2-7, with 8 positions matching TRBD2. Germline loops: CDR1 DFQATT, CDR2 SNEGSKA (reference sequence). The CDR3 is made up of 15 amino acids. After removal of 4 bases from V and 0 bases from J, the junction contained 8 bases not matched to a gene. The CDR3 bases are TGCAGTGCTACAGGAAGCGGGGGAAGCTCCTACGAGCAGTACTTC. It codes for CSATGSGGSSYEQYF.

The V gene is TRBV7-3, the J gene TRBJ1-1; the D gene is possibly TRBD1 (5 bases). With 2 bases removed from V and 8 bases from J, the gap between germline ends came to 12 bases. The CDR3 is 13 residues long. Germline V gene sequence: CDR1 SGHTA, CDR2 FQGTGA. CDR3 protein: CASSLGRGWEAFF. The CDR3 nucleotides are TGTGCCAGCAGCTTAGGTAGGGGATGGGAAGCTTTCTTT.

This clonotype turned up a few times. V gene TRBV28 combines with J gene TRBJ1-1; 7 nucleotides line up with TRBD1. Germline V gene lookup returns CDR1 MDHEN and CDR2 SYDVKM. The V segment lost 6 bases and the J segment 5 bases; nucleotides outside the gene matches: 6. The CDR3 has 13 amino acids. In nucleotides, the CDR3 is TGTGCCAGCAGAAGACAGGGAGGAACTGAAGCTTTCTTT. It translates to CASRRQGGTEAFF.

This clonotype has just a few counts. V gene TRBV7-9 combines with J gene TRBJ1-1, with a weak D call TRBD1 (5 bases). Trimming took 5 bases from V and 11 from J, leaving 12 bases between them. Germline V gives CDR1 SEHNR, CDR2 FQNEAQ (reference sequence). This CDR3 comprises 11 residues. The CDR3 spells CASSRSGEAFF. CDR3 nucleotides: TGTGCCAGCAGCCGTTCGGGGGAGGCTTTCTTT.